This T cell receptor (beta chain) was profiled in a study of cytomegalovirus exposure and HLA in healthy donors (dated by TCRdb to 2015 to 2018). Regarding the complete study: An earlier analysis of 587 of the donors reported approximately 280 Gb of sequence data and around 100 million unique TCR beta sequences obtained from some 170 million T cells. To predict cytomegalovirus infection status, the study combined high-throughput TCR immunosequencing, statistical association of individual TCRs with disease status, and machine learning. Genome-wide SNP genotypes for about 65% of the roughly 670 donors were used in a later genetic analysis, which treated that subset as a discovery cohort. About 280 gigabases of sequencing data and tens of millions of unique TCR sequences were included in an early release covering 500 to 750 HLA-typed donors. To decide whether each TCR beta V gene segment behaved as functional or pseudogenic, an earlier analysis of 587 of the donors relied on high-throughput TCR beta sequencing. Typing coverage differed by locus: A, B, C, DRB1 and DQB1 were typed in about 620-640 donors, DQA1 in 500 to 550, DPA1 in roughly 590, and DPB1 in just under 480. Class I and class II HLA loci were covered by the typing at four-digit resolution. All discovery cohort repertoires had been generated on a single sequencing platform. The study used immunosequencing to profile the T cell repertoires of approximately 650 subjects and linked those repertoires to cytomegalovirus serostatus. Among 350 to 400 genotyped donors of the cohort, an average of about 240,000 unique TCR beta nucleotide sequences were sequenced per donor, 15% to 20% of them non-productive. In a later analysis, previously published TCR beta repertoires from 670 or so donors were re-analyzed and high-resolution HLA genotyping was added so that TCR occurrence patterns could be studied. The study was designed to test whether signatures of past pathogen exposure could be identified by cataloging public T cell receptors. Besides the first cohort of approximately 670 subjects, a separate validation cohort made up of 120 different subjects was used. Donor age, sex, ethnicity and CMV serostatus were compiled together with the repertoire data. Several DR-DQ haplotypes were treated as single units for association and clustering because of strong linkage in the cohort. The later analysis used no new phenotypic data to find candidate immune exposures, relying instead on TCR beta sequences and their occurrence across donors. Of the roughly 400 genotyped donors, 81% fell in the genetic ancestry cluster associated with self-reported Caucasian donors.

General findings and caveats noted by the study authors: When HLA alleles, especially DR and DQ, strongly co-occurred, TCR associations were difficult to assign to individual alleles. Because the 87-base-pair reads could not distinguish some IMGT-functional V segments, including TRBV6-2 and TRBV6-3, those segments were excluded. Specific HLA alleles were associated with 15,000 to 20,000 TCR beta sequences at a false discovery rate of 0.05 in a later analysis. A cluster of highly shared sequence variants was judged likely to represent a technical artifact of the sequencing pipeline. Correlated functional status among segregating V segments might reflect linkage disequilibrium, but an unknown experimental factor could not be ruled out. A further reported finding was that TCR beta sequences accurately predicted the HLA-A and HLA-B alleles for most subjects in the first cohort. The classifier was reported to diagnose cytomegalovirus status with high specificity and sensitivity in both the original and validation cohorts. In a later analysis, TCR association rates were found to vary across HLA loci, with the most associated TCRs seen for DRB1 alleles and the fewest for HLA-C alleles. Sequencing depth was assumed to be roughly uniform across donors in the presence/absence analyses, though that assumption may not hold. Compared with equally common non-associated chains, HLA-associated TCR beta chains in a later analysis were more clonally expanded and had lower generation probabilities. A few of the identified cytomegalovirus-associated TCR beta chains were confirmed in vitro to be specific for cytomegalovirus antigens. Over 15 rarely observed V segments, including chromosome 9 orphons, were excluded from the earlier analysis of several hundred of the donors because counts were too low. Because HLA typing was unavailable for some donors at each locus, only the typed subset was used in association tests. According to a later analysis, parvovirus B19, influenza, CMV and Epstein-Barr virus appeared linked to several top co-occurrence clusters. In an earlier analysis of about 550 of the donors, most TCR beta V segments were observed in productive rearrangements about 90% or about 30% of the time, broadly matching IMGT annotations. In the study, around 150 TCR beta chains were listed as associated with cytomegalovirus. The authors suggested that the approach could potentially be generalized to other disease states and immunological phenotypes. Only TCR beta chains were sequenced in this cohort, and the absence of alpha or paired-chain data limited detectable features. The only immune exposure information available for the cohort was CMV serostatus. In a later analysis, most CMV-associated TCR beta chains were found to appear HLA-restricted, with HLA associations seemingly driven largely by CMV exposure. A later genetic analysis reported fewer N-insertions in productive TCRs among donors in an Asian-associated ancestry cluster than the approximately 670-donor mean. In a later genetic analysis, a missense DCLRE1C variant was associated with V-gene and J-gene trimming of TCR beta chains, and the association was replicated in an independent cohort. Across donors, most TCR sequences were observed very rarely, whereas some public TCRs were present in many individuals.

Libraries were prepared through the immunoSEQ multiplex PCR assay. For the multiplex PCR, a mixture combining 60 forward primers for TCR Vbeta segments and 13 reverse primers for TCR Jbeta segments was used. The CDR3 region of rearranged TCR beta genes was amplified from genomic DNA by a multiplex PCR assay. On the Illumina HiSeq System, the amplified TCR beta libraries were sequenced as 87-base-pair reads. The authors' analysis ran thus. Across the 500 to 700 repertoires, a later analysis counted about 81 million unique TCR beta chains, roughly 11 million of which were shared by at least two donors. A nearest-neighbor algorithm error-corrected the raw reads and collapsed the reads into unique sequences, merging closely related sequences to remove PCR and sequencing errors. CDR3 sequences were aligned to IMGT reference sequences to assign V, D and J gene segments. For a sequence to be retained, a match of at least six nucleotides to both a V gene segment and a J gene segment was required. Rearrangements were called productive when the CDR3 lacked stop codons and stayed in frame with V and J; all others were non-productive. CDR3 was defined according to IMGT convention as the region running from the second conserved V-encoded cysteine to the conserved J-encoded phenylalanine. The earlier analysis of some 580 of the donors excluded any sequence lacking an unambiguous match to a single V gene segment. In an earlier analysis of approximately 590 of the donors, V segments were called functional above 56.7% productive rearrangements and were called segregating when the between-donor standard deviation exceeded 5%. A statistical classification framework was built to diagnose cytomegalovirus status from the catalog of TCR beta chain sequences. V and J gene assignment, in a later analysis, came from comparing TCR nucleotide sequences with IMGT/GENE-DB human TR gene sequences. A later analysis assigned CDR3 sequences and most-parsimonious VDJ recombination scenarios with the TCRdist pipeline. In a later analysis, each TCR beta chain was defined by its CDR3 amino acid sequence together with its V-gene family, and reads without a unique V-gene family were excluded. As a way to deal with suspected cross-contamination and a sequencing artifact, a later analysis dropped 450 to 700 nucleotide sequences that were highly shared and had low generation probability. In a later analysis, a clonal expansion index was calculated for each public chain from normalized within-repertoire ranks of inferred template counts. A later analysis computed generation probabilities with a VDJ recombination model fitted to out-of-frame rearrangements, and checked the results against IGoR. In a later analysis, TCR-TCR, TCR-HLA and TCR-CMV co-occurrence was scored with hypergeometric tests, and a repertoire-size bias correction was applied to TCR pairs. False discovery rates were estimated in a later analysis by permuting HLA or CMV assignments 20 times. In a later analysis, co-occurring TCRs were grouped using DBSCAN, with TCRdist sequence similarity added in when clustering inside HLA-allele-positive subsets. Repertoires with fewer than 30,000 or more than 120,000 public chains were left out of co-occurrence clustering, as were about five repertoires with anomalous nucleotide sharing. The table comes from immuneACCESS by way of TCRdb, which keeps in-frame sequences with V and J called. Part of the clones is missing from these tables; in studies checked, under half for an unresolved V gene and the rest for unknown reasons. V, J and clone size were drawn from that table, and D and trimming were deduced from the DNA. The sample yields around 110,000 clones; 82% were counted once. Approximately 2.5% of the sample is in the top ten clones.

The V end gives up 3 bases and the J end 0 bases, leaving 6 bases in the junction not matched to a gene. There are 16 amino acids in the CDR3, from cysteine to phenylalanine inclusive. Just the 48-base CDR3 DNA is kept, in frame starting at base 1. Based on the germline V gene, the CDR1 and CDR2 sequences are KGHSH and LQKENI. As for this clone: The clone's antigen remains unknown. No much larger clone exists at a distance of one base, and base qualities are not known.

In total, 500 to 700 healthy bone marrow donors made up the cohort. Cohort members were all nominally healthy when sampled, although unrecorded immune exposures were likely present. The donor was CMV seropositive and belonged to the group of over 250 seropositive cohort members. A peripheral blood sample was collected from each donor, and TCR beta sequencing was performed on peripheral blood mononuclear cells. Genomic DNA was extracted from the blood cell samples with the Qiagen DNeasy Blood Extraction Kit. The sequenced material came from PBMCs. The chain is made from TRBV18 and TRBJ2-3, and 7 bases in between align with TRBD1. The sequence derives from a man aged 25 to 40 in good health and CMV-seropositive. CDR3 region: CASSPTGQASTDTQYF. The bases are TGTGCCAGCTCACCGACAGGGCAGGCGAGCACAGATACGCAGTATTTT. When the CDR3 is completed using the reference TRBV18 and TRBJ2-3 genes on either side, the full variable domain is NAGVMQNPRHLVRRRGQEARLRCSPMKGHSHVYWYRQLPEEGLKFMVYLQKENIIDESGMPKERFSAEFPKEGPSILRIQQVVRGDSAAYFCASSPTGQASTDTQYFGPGTRLTVL.